The entry below describes one TCR beta chain. What it recognizes is unknown. One junction end disagrees with the germline gene, perhaps due to a read error. The same CDR3 can be traced to other DNA sequences in this sample. Germline CDR1 and CDR2: MNHNY and SVGAGI (reference sequence). This CDR3 is built from 15 residues. The primer mix had 60 Vbeta and 13 Jbeta primers. The method was immunoSEQ multiplex PCR; TCRdb's version includes in-frame clones alone and lacks a portion of them. Seen here are about 120,000 clones, around 66% observed once, and the top ten hold about 8%. The data stem from a study of cytomegalovirus exposure and HLA in healthy donors. Notes on the study in general: The study reported that TCR beta sequences accurately predicted HLA-A and HLA-B alleles in most subjects.

The material sequenced was PBMCs. The chain is built from TRBV6-6 and TRBJ1-1; D not resolved. The clonotype comes from a woman between 35 and 50 years old in good health and CMV-seropositive. The CDR3 bases are TGTGCCAGCAGTTACGGTAAACCACGGGTCACTGAGGCTTTCTTT. It translates to CASSYGKPRVTEAFF.